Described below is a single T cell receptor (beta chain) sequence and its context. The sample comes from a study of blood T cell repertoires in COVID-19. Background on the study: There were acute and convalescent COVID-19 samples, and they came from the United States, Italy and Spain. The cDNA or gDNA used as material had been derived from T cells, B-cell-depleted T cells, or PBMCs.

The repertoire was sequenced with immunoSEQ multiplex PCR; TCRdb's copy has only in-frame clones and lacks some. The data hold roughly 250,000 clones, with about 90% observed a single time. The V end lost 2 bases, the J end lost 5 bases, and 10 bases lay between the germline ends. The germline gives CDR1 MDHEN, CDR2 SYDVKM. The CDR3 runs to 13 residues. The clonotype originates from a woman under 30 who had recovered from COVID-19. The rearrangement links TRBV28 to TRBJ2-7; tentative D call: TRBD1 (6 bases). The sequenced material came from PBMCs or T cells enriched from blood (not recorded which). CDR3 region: CASSLLWGHEQYF. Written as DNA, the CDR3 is TGTGCCAGCAGTTTACTGTGGGGGCACGAGCAGTACTTC.